One and the same sample provided the 25 T cell receptor beta chains below, sequenced in a study of T cell responses to AZD1222 COVID-19 vaccine. Sequenced by immunoSEQ multiplex PCR; TCRdb stores in-frame clones only, minus some. Here the sample spans about 100,000 clones, 88% being singletons. Sequenced here: peripheral blood, sampled on day 0 of AZD1222 vaccination. Receptors originate from an adult in good health.

The gene calls are TRBV2 and TRBJ2-5; TRBD2 is a possible D gene (6 bases). The germline V gene has CDR1 SNHLY and CDR2 FYNNEI. V shed 8 bases and J shed 2 bases, with 9 bases lying between them. There are 12 residues in the CDR3. CDR3 amino acids: CASDLAQETQYF. CDR3 sequence (DNA): TGTGCCAGCGATCTAGCGCAAGAGACCCAGTACTTC.

Here the CDR3 DNA reads TGCGCCAGCAGCCCAGCCCTCGACAGACAACTCAGCAATGAGCAGTTCTTC. It specifies CASSPALDRQLSNEQFF. This chain joins TRBV4-3 and TRBJ2-1; a weak D match, TRBD1 (5 bases). Germline assignment: CDR1 LGHNA and CDR2 YSLEER. CDR3 size: 17 residues. Trimming stripped 4 bases from V and 6 bases from J, with 22 bases between.

J is TRBJ1-2 and V is TRBV29-1, with D hard to call. With 3 bases removed from V and 1 base from J, the gap between germline ends came to 9 bases. CDR1 is SQVTM and CDR2 is ANQGSEA in the germline V gene. The CDR3 runs 13 residues. In DNA form, the CDR3 reads TGCAGCGTTGATTTTGGTTATAACTATGGCTACACCTTC. Translating gives CSVDFGYNYGYTF.

Only one count was recorded for this clone. J is TRBJ2-1 and V is TRBV7-3; 7 bases are a match to TRBD2. After removal of 0 bases from V and 8 bases from J, the junction contained 13 bases not matched to a gene. Germline lookup yields CDR1 SGHTA and CDR2 FQGTGA. The CDR3 length is 17 residues. The CDR3 nucleotides are TGTGCCAGCAGCTTAACTGGTCGGGAAGCGGGAAGGGATGAGCAGTTCTTC. Amino acids: CASSLTGREAGRDEQFF.

J is TRBJ2-3 and V is TRBV2; maybe TRBD1 (5 bases). Germline assignment: CDR1 SNHLY and CDR2 FYNNEI. Deletions cut 2 bases from V and 3 bases from J, with 15 bases between. The CDR3 has 16 amino acids. The CDR3 region has the DNA TGTGCCAGCAGTGAAATAGTTACAGGTGGTACAGATACGCAGTATTTT. Translation gives CASSEIVTGGTDTQYF.

This rearrangement joins TRBV4-3 to TRBJ1-3, with D possibly being TRBD1 (5 bases). With 0 bases removed from V and 2 bases from J, the gap between germline ends came to 17 bases. Germline V gene data show CDR1 as LGHNA and CDR2 as YSLEER. This CDR3 has 18 residues. The CDR3 coding sequence is TGCGCCAGCAGCCAAGACATTGCCACGGGACGGCCTGGAAACACCATATATTTT. Protein sequence: CASSQDIATGRPGNTIYF.

The V and J genes are TRBV30 and TRBJ1-2; TRBD1 might be the D (6 bases). The CDR3 has 11 amino acids. The V end lost 7 bases, the J end lost 4 bases, and 10 bases lay between the germline ends. The germline gives CDR1 GTSNPN, CDR2 SVGIG (reference sequence). DNA for the CDR3: TGTGCCTTTTCAGGGGTCTATGGCTACACCTTC. Translated, it gives CAFSGVYGYTF.

This rearrangement joins TRBV3-1 (or the pseudogene TRBV3-2) to TRBJ1-1; D might be TRBD1 (6 bases). V lost 0 bases to trimming and J lost 11 bases, with 16 bases between them. Germline CDR1 reads LGHDT; CDR2 reads YNNKEL (reference sequence). The CDR3 has 14 amino acids. The chain's CDR3 is CASSQEGGARWAFF. The CDR3 region has the DNA TGTGCCAGCAGCCAAGAGGGGGGGGCCAGGTGGGCTTTCTTT.

This rearrangement joins TRBV5-6 to TRBJ2-5; TRBD1 aligns across 9 bases. V lost 4 bases and J lost 4; bases outside the gene matches: 5. The CDR3 loop spans 14 amino acids. Germline V CDR1 and CDR2: SGHDT, YYEEEE. This chain's CDR3 is CASSRQGGGETQYF. The CDR3 DNA reads TGTGCCAGCAGCCGACAGGGGGGAGGAGAGACCCAGTACTTC.

The chain carries TRBV19 and TRBJ2-6; D is tentatively TRBD1 or TRBD2 (5 bases each). The V gene lost 7 bases and the J gene lost 2 bases, with 15 bases spanning the gap. This CDR3 contains 16 residues. Germline lookup yields CDR1 LNHDA and CDR2 SQIVND (reference sequence). The CDR3 DNA is TGTGCCAGTAAATCCGGGACCAAGACTGGGGCCAACGTCCTGACTTTC. It codes for CASKSGTKTGANVLTF.

The chain is built from TRBV13 and TRBJ2-3; D might be TRBD1 or TRBD2, each matching 5 bases. The germline V gene encodes CDR1 PRHDT and CDR2 FYEKMQ (reference sequence). This CDR3 has 14 amino acids. Deletions cut 4 bases from V and 2 bases from J, with 10 bases between. The CDR3 protein is CASSSGAYTDTQYF. The DNA of the CDR3 is TGTGCCAGCAGCTCCGGGGCGTACACAGATACGCAGTATTTT.

The V call is TRBV7-3, the J call TRBJ2-1; 14 bases are shared with TRBD2. V dropped 5 bases and J dropped 10; count of bases not matched to a gene: 10. The CDR3 runs 16 residues. CDR1 SGHTA and CDR2 FQGTGA come from the germline V gene. CDR3 bases: TGTGCCAGCAGCCCAGGGGGGACTAGCGGGAGTCAGGAGCAGTTCTTC. Amino acids: CASSPGGTSGSQEQFF.

The chain is built from TRBV30 and TRBJ2-3; D is unresolved. Germline V CDR1 and CDR2: GTSNPN, SVGIG (reference sequence). The CDR3 runs 14 residues. Trimming removed 1 base at V and 0 bases at J, with 8 bases between. CDR3 nucleotide sequence: TGTGCCTGGAGTGCACTAATGAGCACAGATACGCAGTATTTT. Encoded protein: CAWSALMSTDTQYF.

V and J are TRBV6-2 or TRBV6-3 and TRBJ2-1; a weak D match, TRBD2 (6 bases). Trimming shortened V by 6 bases and J by 0 bases, and 12 bases separated the two germline ends. The CDR3 covers 15 residues. Germline V gene sequence: CDR1 MNHEY, CDR2 SVGEGT. CDR3 protein: CASSPLGSSYNEQFF. The DNA for the CDR3 is TGTGCCAGCAGCCCCCTCGGGAGCTCCTACAATGAGCAGTTCTTC.

The V and J genes are TRBV27 and TRBJ1-1, with 9 bases identical to TRBD1. This CDR3 is built from 22 residues. Per the germline V gene, CDR1 is MNHEY and CDR2 is SMNVEV (reference sequence). V gave up 0 bases and J gave up 2 bases; unmatched junction bases: 22. CDR3 protein: CASSLSYVPHQQGAFLNTEAFF. Here the CDR3 DNA reads TGTGCCAGCAGTTTATCTTACGTTCCCCACCAACAGGGGGCCTTTCTCAACACTGAAGCTTTCTTT.

The chain employs TRBV7-9 and TRBJ2-5, with D tentatively TRBD1 (5 bases). Trimming left V 5 bases short and J 3 bases short, with 13 bases between. This CDR3 spans 14 amino acids. CDR1 is SEHNR, CDR2 FQNEAQ, per germline (reference sequence). The CDR3 loop is CASSRQGREETQYF. CDR3 nucleotides: TGTGCCAGCAGCCGGCAGGGCAGGGAAGAGACCCAGTACTTC.

The chain couples TRBV6-1 to TRBJ1-3; unclear D gene. The CDR3 extends over 16 amino acids. Germline V gene lookup returns CDR1 MNHNS and CDR2 SASEGT. Trimming stripped 2 bases from V and 3 bases from J, with 14 bases between. The CDR3 DNA is TGTGCCAGCAGTGAAAACGTGGAGTCGGTTGGAAACACCATATATTTT. Translation: CASSENVESVGNTIYF.

The gene calls are TRBV4-2 and TRBJ2-1; 15 nucleotides align to TRBD2. With 1 base clipped from V and 8 bases from J, the junction kept 9 bases outside the gene matches. Germline V gene sequence: CDR1 LGHNA, CDR2 YNFKEQ. This CDR3 comprises 18 residues. The CDR3 loop is CASSQGLGTSGRKDEQFF. DNA of the CDR3: TGTGCCAGCAGCCAAGGCCTAGGGACTAGCGGGAGGAAGGATGAGCAGTTCTTC.

The CDR3 region has the DNA TGTGCCAGCTCACCTCGGACGGGCGGTTTAGAGCCCCAGCATTTT. It specifies CASSPRTGGLEPQHF. The rearrangement uses TRBV18 and TRBJ1-5; no reliable D call. The CDR3 is made up of 15 amino acids. Germline CDR1 is KGHSH and CDR2 is LQKENI. The V gene lost 3 bases and the J gene lost 8 bases, with 17 bases spanning the gap.

The table lists this clone with a few counts. V usage is TRBV11-1 and J usage is TRBJ2-1, with 9 bases fitting TRBD2. There are 16 residues in the CDR3. Trimming took 4 bases from V and 7 from J; bases not matched to a gene: 11. Germline CDR1 reads SGHAT; CDR2 reads FQDESV (reference sequence). CDR3 nucleotide sequence: TGTGCCAGCAGCTCCGTAGGCGGGAGGGCCTCAAATGAGCAGTTCTTC. Amino acids: CASSSVGGRASNEQFF.

The sample holds a few counts of this clone. The genes are TRBV20-1 and TRBJ2-1, with 11 bases lining up with TRBD2. V trimming: 3 bases; J trimming: 10 bases; junction bases outside the gene matches: 11. CDR1 and CDR2 (germline): DFQATT, SNEGSKA (reference sequence). This CDR3 has 15 amino acids. The CDR3 loop is CSASGIAGGPGEQFF. For the CDR3, the DNA is TGCAGTGCTAGTGGGATAGCGGGAGGGCCCGGAGAGCAGTTCTTC.

The chain joins TRBV27 to TRBJ2-1; D may be TRBD1 (5 bases). The CDR3 is made up of 14 amino acids. V was cut by 3 bases and J by 4 bases, with 10 bases left in between. Per germline, CDR1 MNHEY and CDR2 SMNVEV (reference sequence). CDR3 DNA: TGTGCCAGCAGTTTTCTACAGGCTTACAATGAGCAGTTCTTC. This codes for CASSFLQAYNEQFF.

The CDR3 is CASSFMSNYGYTF. CDR3 DNA sequence: TGTGCCAGCAGCTTTATGTCTAACTATGGCTACACCTTC. The chain is built from TRBV7-2 and TRBJ1-2; D is unresolved. V lost 3 bases to trimming and J lost 0 bases, with 5 bases between them. There are 13 residues in the CDR3. The germline gives CDR1 SGHTA, CDR2 FQGNSA.

Written as DNA, the CDR3 is TGTGCCAGTACCTCGCTCCGGACAGGGGATAGGTACTATGGCTACACCTTC. It specifies CASTSLRTGDRYYGYTF. This chain uses TRBV19 with TRBJ1-2, with 9 bases lining up with TRBD1. The CDR3 length is 17 residues. Looked up from germline, CDR1 is LNHDA and CDR2 is SQIVND (reference sequence). V lost 7 bases and J lost 3; bases outside the gene matches: 15.

The chain joins TRBV10-3 to TRBJ2-5; D may be TRBD2 (6 bases). The CDR3 runs to 15 residues. V dropped 4 bases and J dropped 4 bases, with 16 bases sitting between them. CDR1 is ENHRY and CDR2 is SYGVKD in the germline V gene. The CDR3 sequence is CAISAEAGWGETQYF. The DNA for the CDR3 is TGTGCCATCAGTGCGGAGGCGGGGTGGGGAGAGACCCAGTACTTC.